Each of the 29 T cell receptor beta chains below was sequenced from the same sample in a study of T cell responses to AZD1222 COVID-19 vaccine. The repertoire was sequenced with immunoSEQ multiplex PCR; TCRdb's copy has only in-frame clones and lacks some. This table has some 150,000 clones, 70% to 90% appearing once. The sample here was peripheral blood, taken after recovery from COVID-19. All receptors derive from an adult who had recovered from COVID-19.

The table lists this clone with a count of one. The chain recombines TRBV2 with TRBJ1-1, with TRBD1 identical over 9 bases. V lost 5 bases, J lost 1 base, and 5 bases stayed unmatched. Germline CDR1 and CDR2: SNHLY and FYNNEI. The CDR3 spans 15 residues. The CDR3 here is CASSYKQGANTEAFF. The CDR3 DNA follows: TGTGCCAGCAGTTATAAACAGGGGGCGAACACTGAAGCTTTCTTT.

The chain couples TRBV4-3 to TRBJ2-7; TRBD2 agrees at 8 bases. V was pared by 1 base and J by 2 bases, with 4 bases of the junction left unmatched. Germline V gene data show CDR1 as LGHNA and CDR2 as YSLEER. CDR3 size: 15 residues. The CDR3 DNA reads TGCGCCAGCAGCCAAGCTCCGGGGGGGGCCTACGAGCAGTACTTC. Translation: CASSQAPGGAYEQYF.

This chain joins TRBV5-1 and TRBJ1-2, with TRBD1 as a possible D gene (5 bases). The V end was cut by 1 base, the J end by 8 bases, with 18 bases between. This CDR3 spans 15 amino acids. Germline V gene sequence: CDR1 SGHRS, CDR2 YFSETQ. The CDR3 bases are TGCGCCAGCAGCTTGTCCTTGTTCGGGGGTGAGGGCTACACCTTC. It encodes CASSLSLFGGEGYTF.

A word on this clone: Other DNA sequences in this specimen translate into the identical CDR3. This chain uses TRBV9 with TRBJ1-2; possible D gene TRBD1, 6 bases. The germline V gene encodes CDR1 SGDLS and CDR2 YYNGEE. The V gene lost 4 bases and the J gene lost 3 bases, with 10 bases spanning the gap. The CDR3 is 13 residues long. The DNA for the CDR3 is TGTGCCAGCAGCCCGGACAGCTACTATGGCTACACCTTC. Its protein product is CASSPDSYYGYTF.

The genes are TRBV28 and TRBJ2-7; weak D call: TRBD1 (6 bases). The germline CDR1 and CDR2 sequences are MDHEN and SYDVKM. This CDR3 spans 14 amino acids. V shed 7 bases and J shed 0 bases, with 13 bases lying between them. This CDR3 is CASTRGGSSYEQYF. DNA of the CDR3: TGTGCCAGCACCCGAGGGGGATCCTCCTACGAGCAGTACTTC.

This chain joins TRBV4-3 and TRBJ2-2, with a possible D match to TRBD1 (6 bases). V lost 2 bases and J lost 7, with 11 bases in between. Germline assignment: CDR1 LGHNA and CDR2 YSLEER. The CDR3 sequence is 14 residues long. The CDR3 DNA reads as TGCGCCAGCAGCCAACTTACAGGGATCGGGGAGCTGTTTTTT. As protein: CASSQLTGIGELFF.

The chain combines TRBV10-2 with TRBJ1-6; D gene uncertain. Germline-derived CDR1 and CDR2 are WSHSY and SAAADI. This CDR3 contains 11 residues. V was pared by 0 bases and J by 15 bases, with 6 bases between. The CDR3 is CASSESRLLHF. The CDR3 DNA sequence: TGCGCCAGCAGTGAGTCGCGTCTCCTCCACTTT.

The chain couples TRBV19 to TRBJ1-5; D gene ambiguous. This CDR3 spans 15 amino acids. The germline V gene has CDR1 LNHDA and CDR2 SQIVND (reference sequence). Trimming removed 1 base at V and 4 bases at J, with 11 bases between. The CDR3: CASSIVFVGNQPQHF. Here the CDR3 DNA reads TGTGCCAGTAGTATAGTGTTTGTGGGGAATCAGCCCCAGCATTTT.

The rearrangement uses TRBV6-1 and TRBJ2-5, with 11 bases matching TRBD1. This CDR3 region has 16 residues. Germline values: CDR1 MNHNS, CDR2 SASEGT. Germline trimming cut 3 bases from V and 5 bases from J; bases unmatched to any gene: 8. The CDR3 DNA reads as TGTGCCAGCAGTGACCCGGGACAGGGGGGTCGGGAGACCCAGTACTTC. Amino acid sequence: CASSDPGQGGRETQYF.

The chain carries TRBV28 and TRBJ1-3; D is unclear. The CDR3 has 15 amino acids. CDR1 and CDR2 (germline): MDHEN, SYDVKM. Trimming removed 7 bases from V and 3 bases from J, with 16 bases in between. The CDR3 loop is CASTDQKLFGNTIYF. The CDR3 nucleotides read TGTGCCAGCACCGACCAGAAGCTCTTTGGAAACACCATATATTTT.

V usage is TRBV12-3 or TRBV12-4 and J usage is TRBJ1-2; D remains unclear. The length of the CDR3 is 13 residues. Trimming took off 3 bases at V and 1 base at J, with 6 bases between the two ends. The CDR3 loop is CASSFESNYGYTF. CDR3 in DNA: TGTGCCAGCAGTTTCGAGAGTAACTATGGCTACACCTTC.

V is TRBV27 and J is TRBJ1-5; no clear D. V was pared by 0 bases and J by 0 bases, with 9 bases between. Germline V gene lookup returns CDR1 MNHEY and CDR2 SMNVEV (reference sequence). This CDR3 region has 16 residues. This chain's CDR3 is CASSLSHGYSNQPQHF. The CDR3 DNA follows: TGTGCCAGCAGTTTATCCCACGGTTATAGCAATCAGCCCCAGCATTTT.

The chain employs TRBV4-1 and TRBJ1-4; D remains unclear. The germline CDR1 and CDR2 sequences are MGHRA and YSYEKL. The CDR3 runs 14 residues. With 0 bases removed from V and 5 bases from J, the gap between germline ends came to 7 bases. DNA of the CDR3: TGCGCCAGCAGCCAAGATGTGCAAAATGAAAAACTGTTTTTT. Amino acid sequence: CASSQDVQNEKLFF.

The CDR3, as DNA: TGCGCCAGCAGCCCTTCCGCGGGGGCAACTAATGAAAAACTGTTTTTT. Amino acid sequence: CASSPSAGATNEKLFF. The genes are TRBV4-3 and TRBJ1-4; the D gene is possibly TRBD1 (5 bases). Per the germline V gene, CDR1 is LGHNA and CDR2 is YSLEER. This CDR3 is 16 amino acids long. V was shortened by 4 bases and J by 0 bases, with 12 bases between the two germline ends.

The chain has TRBV5-6 and TRBJ1-1; possible D gene TRBD1, 5 bases. Per the germline V gene, CDR1 is SGHDT and CDR2 is YYEEEE. The germline V and J ends were trimmed by 0 bases and 4 bases, with 16 bases remaining between them. This CDR3 contains 16 residues. This CDR3 reads CASSLGQLTYATEAFF. CDR3 bases: TGTGCCAGCAGCTTGGGACAGTTGACGTATGCCACTGAAGCTTTCTTT.

This chain links TRBV19 with TRBJ2-2, with TRBD1 matching over 8 bases. This CDR3 is 13 amino acids long. The V segment lost 5 bases and the J segment 6 bases; nucleotides outside the gene matches: 2. Germline V gene sequence: CDR1 LNHDA, CDR2 SQIVND (reference sequence). In DNA, the CDR3 is TGTGCCAGTAGTGCGACAGGGGCCGGGGAGCTGTTTTTT. Its translation is CASSATGAGELFF.

The chain is built from TRBV12-3 or TRBV12-4 and TRBJ2-1; 9 positions agree with TRBD2. There are 13 residues in the CDR3. The J segment lost 10 bases and the V segment lost 8 bases, leaving 9 bases of the junction unmatched. CDR3: CASSSGGSREQFF. The CDR3 DNA reads as TGTGCCAGCTCAAGCGGGGGGTCCAGAGAGCAGTTCTTC.

The chain joins TRBV18 to TRBJ1-5; D gene ambiguous. The V gene lost 5 bases and the J gene lost 5 bases, with 10 bases spanning the gap. Germline V gene lookup returns CDR1 KGHSH and CDR2 LQKENI. The CDR3 is made up of 13 amino acids. DNA of the CDR3: TGTGCCAGCTCAGAGGACGGCGATCAGCCCCAGCATTTT. It specifies CASSEDGDQPQHF.

The V gene is TRBV5-4, the J gene TRBJ2-7; 7 bases align to TRBD2. The germline gives CDR1 SGHNT, CDR2 YYREEE (reference sequence). The CDR3 has 14 residues. The V gene end was trimmed by 0 bases and the J gene end by 5 bases; junction bases not matched to a gene: 5. CDR3 nucleotides: TGTGCCAGCAGCTTGGCGCGCGGGAGTCACGAGCAGTACTTC. This gives the protein CASSLARGSHEQYF.

In this sample, this clone turned up once. This rearrangement joins TRBV11-3 to TRBJ2-1, with TRBD2 matching 9 bases. CDR3 size: 15 residues. CDR1 is SGHNT and CDR2 is YENEEA in the germline V gene. With V trimmed by 3 bases and J by 0 bases, 0 bases remained unmatched. The CDR3 region is CASSFSGSSYNEQFF. CDR3 DNA sequence: TGTGCCAGCAGCTTTAGCGGGAGCTCCTACAATGAGCAGTTCTTC.

V is TRBV7-2 and J is TRBJ1-1; D call uncertain. The V end was cut by 5 bases, the J end by 1 base, with 8 bases between. The CDR3 loop spans 13 amino acids. Germline CDR1 and CDR2: SGHTA and FQGNSA. CDR3 coding DNA: TGTGCCAGCAGCGAGCAGGCGAACACTGAAGCTTTCTTT. Protein sequence: CASSEQANTEAFF.

The rearrangement uses TRBV3-1 (or the pseudogene TRBV3-2) and TRBJ1-2; 7 nucleotides agree with TRBD1. There are 15 residues in the CDR3. Unmatched junction bases numbered 8, after V lost 4 bases and J lost 3 bases. In germline, CDR1 is LGHDT, CDR2 YNNKEL (reference sequence). The DNA of the CDR3 is TGTGCCAGCAGCCGATCAGGGGGGAAGGACTATGGCTACACCTTC. Translated, it gives CASSRSGGKDYGYTF.

The J gene is TRBJ2-1, the V gene TRBV27; D call uncertain. Germline V gene data show CDR1 as MNHEY and CDR2 as SMNVEV (reference sequence). This CDR3 has 13 residues. V was pared by 5 bases and J by 7 bases, with 12 bases between. The CDR3 nucleotides are TGTGCCAGCAGTGATCATCCACAAAATGAGCAGTTCTTC. This codes for CASSDHPQNEQFF.

This chain uses TRBV14 with TRBJ2-5, with TRBD2 identical over 11 bases. V shed 3 bases and J 2 bases; nucleotides not matched to a gene: 5. The CDR3 consists of 16 residues. Germline values: CDR1 SGHDN, CDR2 FVKESK. Written as DNA, the CDR3 is TGTGCCAGCAGCCAGGAACGGACTAGCGGGCAAGAGACCCAGTACTTC. This translates into CASSQERTSGQETQYF. Filled out from reference TRBV14 and TRBJ2-5, the complete variable domain reads EAGVTQFPSHSVIEKGQTVTLRCDPISGHDNLYWYRRVMGKEIKFLLHFVKESKQDESGMPNNRFLAERTGGTYSTLKVQPAELEDSGVYFCASSQERTSGQETQYFGPGTRLLVL.

V gene TRBV5-1 combines with J gene TRBJ2-5; the D gene is possibly TRBD2 (6 bases). The germline CDR1 and CDR2 sequences are SGHRS and YFSETQ. The CDR3 runs to 14 residues. Between the trimmed V and J ends, which lost 3 bases and 5 bases, there was a span of 14 bases. In DNA, the CDR3 is TGCGCCAGCAGCTGGGGGACTGAAGCGGAGACCCAGTACTTC. The encoded protein is CASSWGTEAETQYF.

Only a few counts were recorded for this clone. The chain uses TRBV29-1 and TRBJ1-1; the D gene is possibly TRBD1 (5 bases). Germline assignment: CDR1 SQVTM and CDR2 ANQGSEA. The CDR3 length is 11 residues. Trimming cost V 7 bases and J 0 bases, with 6 bases left between them. The CDR3 bases are TGCAGCGGGGGGGTGAACACTGAAGCTTTCTTT. Its translation is CSGGVNTEAFF.

The chain joins TRBV10-3 to TRBJ2-3; 7 bases match TRBD2. Germline assignment: CDR1 ENHRY and CDR2 SYGVKD. V gave up 8 bases and J gave up 0 bases; unmatched junction bases: 5. There are 14 residues in the CDR3. The CDR3: CAIWRGSSTDTQYF. DNA for the CDR3: TGTGCCATCTGGCGGGGGAGTAGCACAGATACGCAGTATTTT.

The chain carries TRBV11-2 and TRBJ2-1; 8 bases match TRBD2. The ends lost 1 base at V and 9 bases at J; junction bases unmatched: 17. Per the germline V gene, CDR1 is SGHAT and CDR2 is FQNNGV. There are 18 residues in the CDR3. CDR3 bases: TGTGCCAGCAGCTTAGCCCCCTTGGCGGGAGGCGTAGGGAGTGAGCAGTTCTTC. Residues: CASSLAPLAGGVGSEQFF.

The rearrangement uses TRBV19 and TRBJ2-1; D may be TRBD2 (6 bases). With 0 bases removed from V and 2 bases from J, the gap between germline ends came to 8 bases. The germline V gene has CDR1 LNHDA and CDR2 SQIVND (reference sequence). The CDR3 is 15 amino acids. CDR3 region: CASSIDLATYNEQFF. The CDR3 coding sequence is TGTGCCAGTAGTATAGACCTAGCGACCTACAATGAGCAGTTCTTC.